This record concerns one T cell receptor (beta chain) sequence. The data originate from a study of shared T cell receptors in the human thymus. V was shortened by 8 bases and J by 0 bases, with 14 bases between the two germline ends. In germline, CDR1 is SGDLS, CDR2 YYNGEE. The CDR3 totals 14 residues. Generated by immunoSEQ multiplex PCR, the TCRdb table keeps only in-frame clones and is missing some. The data contain some 760,000 clones, roughly 88% of them singletons. The same data also went into a second study, on human thymus T cells.

The TCR comes from a girl in the first two years of life with a congenital heart defect. J is TRBJ1-2 and V is TRBV9; weak D call: TRBD1 (6 bases). Material: thymocytes. This CDR3 reads CASREGVPNYGYTF. As DNA, the CDR3 is TGTGCCAGTAGGGAGGGGGTCCCTAACTATGGCTACACCTTC.